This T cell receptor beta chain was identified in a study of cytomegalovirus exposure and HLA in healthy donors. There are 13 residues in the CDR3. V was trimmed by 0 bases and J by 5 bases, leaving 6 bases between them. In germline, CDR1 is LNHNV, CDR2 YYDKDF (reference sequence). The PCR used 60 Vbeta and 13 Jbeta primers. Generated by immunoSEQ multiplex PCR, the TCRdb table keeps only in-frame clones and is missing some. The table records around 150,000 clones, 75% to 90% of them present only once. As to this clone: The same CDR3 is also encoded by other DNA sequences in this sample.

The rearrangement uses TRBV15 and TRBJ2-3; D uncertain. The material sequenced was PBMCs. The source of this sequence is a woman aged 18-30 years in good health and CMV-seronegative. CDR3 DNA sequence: TGTGCCACCAGCAGAGATACAAGAGATACGCAGTATTTT. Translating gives CATSRDTRDTQYF.